This T cell receptor (beta chain) is drawn from a study of T cells in Graves' hyperthyroidism and ophthalmopathy. Amplification of TCR beta CDR3 regions used RNA as the template. RT-PCR in the first round (using the HTBI primer set) targeted the TCR CDR3. TCRdb reanalysed the multiplex PCR reads using MiXCR and keeps one entry per CDR3 protein. Found here are hundreds of thousands of distinct CDR3 sequences, about 15% of them singletons; the top ten hold approximately 29%. This clonotype was seen ten or more times. Sequenced: blood. This receptor was taken from a woman aged 25 to 39 with Graves' hyperthyroidism.

The CDR3 reads CASSSIQGATYNEQFF. Written as DNA, the CDR3 is TGTGCCAGCAGCAGTATACAGGGGGCCACCTACAATGAGCAGTTCTTC. V usage is TRBV5-6 and J usage is TRBJ2-1; TRBD1 matches at 9 bases. After removal of 4 bases from V and 2 bases from J, the junction contained 7 bases not matched to a gene. The V gene's germline CDR1 is SGHDT and CDR2 YYEEEE. The CDR3 has 16 amino acids.